These 22 T cell receptor beta chains came from one sample sequenced in a study of T cell changes during pregnancy in multiple sclerosis. TCRdb's table, derived via immunoSEQ multiplex PCR, lists solely in-frame clones and lacks some. In the table there are roughly 50,000 clones, 85% to 95% of which are singletons. The sample in question was CD4+ T cells from peripheral blood mononuclear cells, obtained in the third trimester of pregnancy. Source of these receptors: a female donor with multiple sclerosis, enrolled in a pregnancy study.

J is TRBJ2-3 and V is TRBV9; D perhaps matches TRBD2 (6 bases). The CDR3 has 17 amino acids. With 4 bases removed from V and 4 bases from J, the gap between germline ends came to 22 bases. Germline values: CDR1 SGDLS, CDR2 YYNGEE. CDR3: CASSSRLGGGSADTQYF. CDR3 nucleotides: TGTGCCAGCAGCTCCCGTTTAGGAGGAGGGAGCGCAGATACGCAGTATTTT.

The V call is TRBV19, the J call TRBJ2-1, with 11 positions matching TRBD2. The CDR3 runs to 15 residues. V was clipped by 6 bases and J by 7 bases; unmatched bases: 8. The germline gives CDR1 LNHDA, CDR2 SQIVND (reference sequence). For the CDR3, the DNA is TGTGCCAGTAGCCAACTAGCGGGAGTTGAAAATGAGCAGTTCTTC. Amino acid sequence: CASSQLAGVENEQFF.

This sequence joins TRBV4-2 and TRBJ2-7; 7 positions agree with TRBD2. Germline CDR1 and CDR2: LGHNA and YNFKEQ. CDR3 length equals 12 residues. The junction had 1 base not matched to a gene; V was cut back by 4 bases and J by 4 bases. DNA for the CDR3: TGTGCCAGCAGCCGGGGGGGTTACGAGCAGTACTTC. Translating it yields CASSRGGYEQYF.

The rearrangement uses TRBV7-9 and TRBJ1-4; D is unclear. Germline V gene lookup returns CDR1 SEHNR and CDR2 FQNEAQ (reference sequence). The CDR3 consists of 13 residues. The germline V and J ends were trimmed by 3 bases and 9 bases, with 11 bases remaining between them. The DNA for the CDR3 is TGTGCCAGCAGCTTGGAGGACCGTCAAAAACTGTTTTTT. Amino acid sequence: CASSLEDRQKLFF. The whole variable domain, filled in from reference TRBV7-9 and TRBJ1-4, reads DTGVSQNPRHKITKRGQNVTFRCDPISEHNRLYWYRQTLGQGPEFLTYFQNEAQLEKSRLLSDRFSAERPKGSFSTLEIQRTEQGDSAMYLCASSLEDRQKLFFGSGTQLSVL.

V is TRBV18 and J is TRBJ2-2, with TRBD1 as a possible D gene (6 bases). The ends were cut back, 0 bases at V and 1 base at J, with 9 bases in the middle. Germline assignment: CDR1 KGHSH and CDR2 LQKENI. The CDR3 covers 16 residues. CDR3 DNA: TGTGCCAGCTCACCACCGACAGGATTGAACACCGGGGAGCTGTTTTTT. As protein: CASSPPTGLNTGELFF.

The chain employs TRBV6-5 and TRBJ2-1, with TRBD1 matching 7 bases. The CDR3 is 13 amino acids. The J segment lost 4 bases and the V segment lost 6 bases, leaving 3 bases of the junction unmatched. CDR1 is MNHEY, CDR2 SVGAGI, per germline. CDR3 nucleotides: TGTGCCAGCAGCCGGGACAGTTACAATGAGCAGTTCTTC. Protein sequence: CASSRDSYNEQFF.

The chain employs TRBV11-3 and TRBJ1-3, with D hard to call. Trimming removed 5 bases from V and 0 bases from J, with 5 bases in between. The CDR3 extends over 13 amino acids. Germline V gene lookup returns CDR1 SGHNT and CDR2 YENEEA. The CDR3 DNA reads as TGTGCCAGCAGCCAGGACTCTGGAAACACCATATATTTT. Translation: CASSQDSGNTIYF.

The rearrangement joins TRBV5-4 to TRBJ1-2; D might be TRBD1 (5 bases). Deletions cut 0 bases from V and 5 bases from J, with 8 bases between. The CDR3 runs to 13 residues. Germline V lookup: CDR1 SGHNT, CDR2 YYREEE (reference sequence). CDR3 bases: TGTGCCAGCAGCTTGGACCAGGGTTATGGCTACACCTTC. Translation: CASSLDQGYGYTF.

This clone appeared a few times. The CDR3 sequence: CASSGIAGGSTEAFF. CDR3 nucleotides: TGTGCCAGCAGCGGCATTGCAGGGGGCTCGACTGAAGCTTTCTTT. This chain uses TRBV7-7 with TRBJ1-1, with 8 positions matching TRBD1. The CDR3 contains 15 residues. Germline V gene data show CDR1 as SSHAT and CDR2 as FNYEAQ (reference sequence). Trimming at V came to 5 bases and at J to 5 bases, leaving 10 bases not matched to a gene. The entire variable domain, with the rest obtained from reference TRBV7-7 and TRBJ1-1, is as follows: GAGVSQSPRYKVTKRGQDVTLRCDPISSHATLYWYQQALGQGPEFLTYFNYEAQPDKSGLPSDRFSAERPEGSISTLTIQRTEQRDSAMYRCASSGIAGGSTEAFFGQGTRLTVV.

This chain uses TRBV2 with TRBJ1-5, with no clear D. Germline V gene data show CDR1 as SNHLY and CDR2 as FYNNEI. V was shortened by 4 bases and J by 3 bases, with 10 bases between the two germline ends. The CDR3 totals 14 residues. In DNA form, the CDR3 reads TGTGCCAGCAGTGTTAACAGATTCAATCAGCCCCAGCATTTT. Translated, it gives CASSVNRFNQPQHF. The full variable domain, its missing parts supplied by reference TRBV2 and TRBJ1-5, is EPEVTQTPSHQVTQMGQEVILRCVPISNHLYFYWYRQILGQKVEFLVSFYNNEISEKSEIFDDQFSVERPDGSNFTLKIRSTKLEDSAMYFCASSVNRFNQPQHFGDGTRLSIL.

This rearrangement joins TRBV7-6 to TRBJ2-1; D remains unclear. Germline CDR1 and CDR2: SGHVS and FNYEAQ. V was shortened by 1 base and J by 8 bases, with 6 bases between the two germline ends. This CDR3 has 12 amino acids. Here the CDR3 reads CASSLGSDEQFF. In nucleotides, the CDR3 is TGTGCCAGCAGCTTAGGGTCGGATGAGCAGTTCTTC.

This chain joins TRBV5-4 and TRBJ1-2; 9 bases match TRBD1. CDR3 length equals 15 residues. V shed 5 bases and J 5 bases; nucleotides not matched to a gene: 10. CDR1 and CDR2 from the germline V gene are SGHNT and YYREEE (reference sequence). CDR3 protein: CASRDAGQGSYGYTF. The CDR3 nucleotides are TGTGCCAGCAGAGACGCGGGACAGGGAAGTTATGGCTACACCTTC.

The V call is TRBV7-9, the J call TRBJ2-1, with 10 bases that match TRBD2. Germline V gives CDR1 SEHNR, CDR2 FQNEAQ (reference sequence). This CDR3 contains 17 residues. V trimming: 2 bases; J trimming: 8 bases; junction bases outside the gene matches: 12. CDR3 coding DNA: TGTGCCAGCAGCTTACGCCCACTAGCGGGAAAGGATTATGAGCAGTTCTTC. Its translation is CASSLRPLAGKDYEQFF. The full variable domain, its missing parts supplied by reference TRBV7-9 and TRBJ2-1, is DTGVSQNPRHKITKRGQNVTFRCDPISEHNRLYWYRQTLGQGPEFLTYFQNEAQLEKSRLLSDRFSAERPKGSFSTLEIQRTEQGDSAMYLCASSLRPLAGKDYEQFFGPGTRLTVL.

A single count supports this clone. The rearrangement joins TRBV4-2 to TRBJ2-2; a possible D gene is TRBD1 (6 bases). CDR1 and CDR2 from the germline V gene are LGHNA and YNFKEQ. The length of the CDR3 is 16 residues. V lost 0 bases and J lost 5, with 13 bases in between. CDR3 DNA sequence: TGTGCCAGCAGCCAAGAGGTTGCAGGGGATACCGGGGAGCTGTTTTTT. Residues: CASSQEVAGDTGELFF.

The genes are TRBV5-4 and TRBJ2-1; 9 bases fit TRBD2. The CDR3 is 14 amino acids. V was pared by 3 bases and J by 9 bases, with 7 bases of the junction left unmatched. Germline assignment: CDR1 SGHNT and CDR2 YYREEE (reference sequence). DNA for the CDR3: TGTGCCAGCAGCTCAGGACTAGCGACATCTGAGCAGTTCTTC. It codes for CASSSGLATSEQFF.

The V call is TRBV7-9, the J call TRBJ1-2; D is possibly TRBD1 (5 bases). The germline V and J ends were trimmed by 5 bases and 3 bases, with 16 bases remaining between them. The germline CDR1 and CDR2 sequences are SEHNR and FQNEAQ (reference sequence). CDR3 length equals 15 residues. CDR3 DNA: TGTGCCAGCAGCCCAAACCCGGGACTAGACTATGGCTACACCTTC. Residues: CASSPNPGLDYGYTF.

The CDR3 protein is CASSPPGNGGDLEQFF. The CDR3 DNA sequence: TGTGCCAGCAGCCCCCCGGGGAACGGGGGGGATCTTGAGCAGTTCTTC. The chain couples TRBV2 to TRBJ2-1; 8 bases fit TRBD2. With V trimmed by 6 bases and J by 9 bases, 16 bases remained unmatched. CDR3 length equals 16 residues. Germline assignment: CDR1 SNHLY and CDR2 FYNNEI.

The chain links TRBV9 to TRBJ2-5; 13 bases line up with TRBD2. The germline V gene has CDR1 SGDLS and CDR2 YYNGEE. The junction had 11 bases not matched to a gene; V was cut back by 4 bases and J by 2 bases. There are 18 residues in the CDR3. CDR3 residues: CASSLGLTSGGVQETQYF. The DNA of the CDR3 is TGTGCCAGCAGCTTAGGTCTTACTAGCGGGGGGGTACAAGAGACCCAGTACTTC.

This chain joins TRBV4-1 and TRBJ2-5; 15 bases line up with TRBD2. The CDR3 runs 18 residues. CDR1 is MGHRA and CDR2 is YSYEKL in the germline V gene. V was clipped by 3 bases and J by 4 bases; unmatched bases: 9. CDR3 protein: CASSQQPGLAGGGETQYF. In DNA form, the CDR3 reads TGCGCCAGCAGCCAGCAGCCGGGACTAGCGGGGGGAGGAGAGACCCAGTACTTC.

Concerning this clone: Relative to the germline gene, one junction end is altered; a read error may explain this. The chain joins TRBV7-3 to TRBJ2-7; TRBD1 matches 11 bases. CDR1 is SGHTA, CDR2 FQGTGA, per germline. This CDR3 has 15 amino acids. The chain's CDR3 is CASILYRDRGYEQYF. The CDR3 nucleotides are TGTGCCAGCATCTTATACCGGGACAGGGGGTACGAGCAGTACTTC.

The genes are TRBV27 and TRBJ1-4; D perhaps matches TRBD1 (6 bases). The CDR3 length is 14 residues. Germline V lookup: CDR1 MNHEY, CDR2 SMNVEV (reference sequence). The V and J ends lost 6 bases and 3 bases respectively, with 11 bases between them. Here the CDR3 DNA reads TGTGCCAGCAGAGCAGGGGTCGCTAATGAAAAACTGTTTTTT. This codes for CASRAGVANEKLFF.

CDR3 DNA sequence: TGTGCCAGCAGTTTAGCGGGATGGGGACAGGGGGCGCGAGATCAAAGCTATGGCTACACCTTC. Translated: CASSLAGWGQGARDQSYGYTF. The chain joins TRBV28 to TRBJ1-2; 12 nucleotides agree with TRBD1. V shed 2 bases, J shed 4 bases, and the junction held 20 bases outside the gene matches. The CDR3 sequence is 21 residues long. Per germline, CDR1 MDHEN and CDR2 SYDVKM.